The 23 T cell receptor beta chains listed next were all sequenced from one sample in a study of Ad26.COV2.S vaccination and SARS-CoV-2 variants. Sequencing used immunoSEQ multiplex PCR; TCRdb keeps in-frame clones, though not all of them. The data contain roughly 240,000 clones, 88% of them seen just once; the ten biggest clones take up about 10%. Treatment in this sample: some 20 received Ad26.COV2.S at low or high dose, single or two shots; about five received placebo; per-sample allocation not given. At day 63 after the first vaccine or placebo injection, samples were drawn. The source material was peripheral blood, sampled in a trial of Ad26.COV2.S vaccine versus placebo. Receptor source: a person between 18 and 65 years old who received the Ad26.COV2.S COVID-19 vaccine or a placebo.

This clone occurred once. The chain couples TRBV2 to TRBJ1-2, with a possible D match to TRBD1 (6 bases). The CDR3 is 14 residues long. CDR1 and CDR2 from the germline V gene are SNHLY and FYNNEI. The V and J ends lost 3 bases and 3 bases respectively, with 11 bases between them. In DNA form, the CDR3 reads TGTGCCAGCAGTGAGGGAGGGGGGTACTATGGCTACACCTTC. The encoded protein is CASSEGGGYYGYTF.

This rearrangement joins TRBV5-1 to TRBJ2-3; the D gene is possibly TRBD2 (5 bases). The germline V and J ends were trimmed by 1 base and 0 bases, with 12 bases remaining between them. Per the germline V gene, CDR1 is SGHRS and CDR2 is YFSETQ. CDR3 size: 16 residues. The DNA for the CDR3 is TGCGCCAGCAGCTTGAGTGGCGGGCAGAGCACAGATACGCAGTATTTT. Encoded protein: CASSLSGGQSTDTQYF.

The CDR3 nucleotides read TGTGCCAGCAGAGGAGGTGGAGGGGAGCTGTTTTTT. Translation gives CASRGGGGELFF. The gene calls are TRBV7-3 and TRBJ2-2; tentatively, D is TRBD2 (5 bases). V lost 6 bases and J 8 bases, leaving 10 bases between the germline ends. The V gene's germline CDR1 is SGHTA and CDR2 FQGTGA. The CDR3 is 12 residues long.

V and J are TRBV19 and TRBJ2-3; 7 positions agree with TRBD1. The CDR3 consists of 12 residues. V shed 6 bases and J 14 bases; nucleotides not matched to a gene: 11. CDR1 LNHDA and CDR2 SQIVND come from the germline V gene (reference sequence). CDR3 residues: CASSPPGTAPYF. The CDR3 nucleotides are TGTGCCAGTAGCCCCCCCGGGACAGCTCCGTATTTT.

This clone was found once. The gene calls are TRBV7-2 and TRBJ1-3; TRBD1 is a possible D gene (5 bases). The CDR3 is 15 amino acids. V gave up 4 bases and J gave up 4 bases, with 14 bases separating them. Germline CDR1 and CDR2: SGHTA and FQGNSA. In nucleotides, the CDR3 is TGTGCCAGCAGCTCACCGGGGGGGTTGGGAAACACCATATATTTT. Translating it yields CASSSPGGLGNTIYF.

This rearrangement joins TRBV11-3 to TRBJ2-7; D might be TRBD1 or TRBD2, each matching 5 bases. CDR3 length: 13 residues. The germline V and J ends were trimmed by 5 bases and 7 bases, with 15 bases remaining between them. Germline CDR1 and CDR2: SGHNT and YENEEA. The CDR3: CASSPGPQAEQYF. CDR3 coding DNA: TGTGCCAGCAGCCCGGGGCCCCAAGCTGAGCAGTACTTC. The full variable domain, completed using reference TRBV11-3 and TRBJ2-7, is EAGVVQSPRYKIIEKKQPVAFWCNPISGHNTLYWYLQNLGQGPELLIRYENEEAVDDSQLPKDRFSAERLKGVDSTLKIQPAELGDSAVYLCASSPGPQAEQYFGPGTRLTVT.

In this sample, this clone turned up once. The chain joins TRBV24-1 to TRBJ2-5; 9 bases are shared with TRBD1. With 3 bases clipped from V and 5 bases from J, the junction kept 6 bases outside the gene matches. Looked up from germline, CDR1 is KGHDR and CDR2 is SFDVKD. CDR3 length: 15 residues. CDR3 in amino acids: CATSDPGTGRETQYF. The CDR3 bases are TGTGCCACCAGTGATCCCGGGACAGGGAGGGAGACCCAGTACTTC.

This sequence joins TRBV9 and TRBJ2-4; D is perhaps TRBD2 (5 bases). The CDR3 runs 12 residues. Germline lookup yields CDR1 SGDLS and CDR2 YYNGEE. Between the trimmed V and J ends, which lost 2 bases and 9 bases, there was a span of 9 bases. The CDR3 DNA reads TGTGCCAGCAGCGTCCCTAGCCCCATTCAGTACTTC. The encoded protein is CASSVPSPIQYF.

The rearrangement links TRBV7-2 to TRBJ2-1; 8 bases agree with TRBD2. The CDR3 is made up of 15 amino acids. V shed 4 bases and J 6 bases; nucleotides not matched to a gene: 8. Germline V CDR1 and CDR2: SGHTA, FQGNSA. The CDR3 here is CASSSSGRAGNEQFF. For the CDR3, the DNA is TGTGCCAGCAGCTCCTCCGGGAGGGCCGGCAATGAGCAGTTCTTC. Supplemented by reference TRBV7-2 and TRBJ2-1, the full variable domain reads GAGVSQSPSNKVTEKGKDVELRCDPISGHTALYWYRQSLGQGLEFLIYFQGNSAPDKSGLPSDRFSAERTGGSVSTLTIQRTQQEDSAVYLCASSSSGRAGNEQFFGPGTRLTVL.

This clone showed up just once. The J gene is TRBJ1-5, the V gene TRBV6-5, with 7 nucleotides matching TRBD1. The germline V gene has CDR1 MNHEY and CDR2 SVGAGI. The length of the CDR3 is 14 residues. V shed 8 bases and J 6 bases; nucleotides not matched to a gene: 10. In DNA form, the CDR3 reads TGTGCCAGCGGCCTGACAGGGCTTGGTCAGCCCCAGCATTTT. Residues: CASGLTGLGQPQHF.

V usage is TRBV11-2 and J usage is TRBJ2-7; D perhaps matches TRBD2 (5 bases). The length of the CDR3 is 13 residues. CDR1 is SGHAT and CDR2 is FQNNGV in the germline V gene. Deletions cut 5 bases from V and 6 bases from J, with 14 bases between. CDR3 sequence: CASSQLGVSEQYF. The CDR3 bases are TGTGCCAGCAGCCAATTGGGAGTGTCCGAGCAGTACTTC.

In this sample, this clone turned up once. The V call is TRBV7-8, the J call TRBJ2-5; D call uncertain. Germline V gene data show CDR1 as SGHVS and CDR2 as FQNEAQ. The CDR3 is 12 amino acids. Trimming took 2 bases from V and 4 from J, leaving 5 bases between them. CDR3 DNA sequence: TGTGCCAGCAGCTTACAAGGAGAGACCCAGTACTTC. Its protein product is CASSLQGETQYF.

The chain uses TRBV4-1 and TRBJ2-7, with a weak D call TRBD1 (5 bases). V gave up 0 bases and J gave up 2 bases, with 11 bases separating them. The CDR3 sequence is 15 residues long. Per the germline V gene, CDR1 is MGHRA and CDR2 is YSYEKL. CDR3 sequence (DNA): TGCGCCAGCAGCCAAGAATACCAGGGTCCCTACGAGCAGTACTTC. It encodes CASSQEYQGPYEQYF.

The J gene is TRBJ1-6, the V gene TRBV19; TRBD1 aligns across 10 bases. Germline CDR1 is LNHDA and CDR2 is SQIVND (reference sequence). The CDR3 length is 14 residues. Losses at the gene ends were 6 bases for V and 8 bases for J; bases not matched to a gene: 4. The chain's CDR3 is CASSDRGLDSPLHF. The CDR3 bases are TGTGCCAGTAGCGACAGGGGGCTCGATTCACCCCTCCACTTT.

This chain links TRBV27 with TRBJ2-7, with 10 bases aligning to TRBD2. This CDR3 has 15 residues. Germline CDR1 MNHEY, CDR2 SMNVEV (reference sequence). J gave up 2 bases and V 2 bases, and 3 bases lay outside the gene matches. The CDR3 region is CASSLLAGAPYEQYF. In DNA form, the CDR3 reads TGTGCCAGCAGTTTACTAGCGGGGGCCCCCTACGAGCAGTACTTC.

V is TRBV5-1 and J is TRBJ2-1; 9 nucleotides line up with TRBD2. Germline V gives CDR1 SGHRS, CDR2 YFSETQ. Trimming at V came to 4 bases and at J to 8 bases, leaving 10 bases not matched to a gene. This CDR3 region has 15 residues. The CDR3 sequence: CASSAGLAERHEQFF. The CDR3 region has the DNA TGCGCCAGCAGCGCGGGACTAGCTGAGAGGCATGAGCAGTTCTTC.

The chain links TRBV27 to TRBJ2-7, with TRBD2 matching over 14 bases. The CDR3 runs to 17 residues. CDR1 is MNHEY, CDR2 SMNVEV, per germline (reference sequence). With 8 bases clipped from V and 4 bases from J, the junction kept 13 bases outside the gene matches. CDR3 DNA sequence: TGTGCCAGCCATTCCGGGACTAGCGGGGGCAGCCTGTACGAGCAGTACTTC. This gives the protein CASHSGTSGGSLYEQYF.

J is TRBJ2-3 and V is TRBV10-3, with 15 positions matching TRBD2. From germline, CDR1 is ENHRY and CDR2 SYGVKD. Trimming took 8 bases from V and 4 from J; bases not matched to a gene: 7. The CDR3 sequence is 16 residues long. CDR3 region: CAIGEGLAGGSDTQYF. As DNA, the CDR3 is TGTGCCATCGGGGAAGGACTAGCGGGGGGGTCAGATACGCAGTATTTT.

This clone occurred a few times. V and J are TRBV14 and TRBJ1-2; D possibly corresponds to TRBD1 (6 bases). The V and J ends lost 1 base and 2 bases respectively, with 8 bases between them. CDR1 and CDR2 (germline): SGHDN, FVKESK. The CDR3 has 14 amino acids. CDR3 amino acids: CASSQVDRNYGYTF. The CDR3 bases are TGTGCCAGCAGCCAAGTCGACAGGAACTATGGCTACACCTTC.

The V and J genes are TRBV6-1 and TRBJ1-5; no reliable D call. Germline V gene lookup returns CDR1 MNHNS and CDR2 SASEGT. The CDR3 is made up of 15 amino acids. Trimming pared 2 bases from V and 7 bases from J, leaving 15 bases between. For the CDR3, the DNA is TGTGCCAGCAGTGAACCTAAAACCACTGTCCAGCCCCAGCATTTT. Amino acids: CASSEPKTTVQPQHF.

V is TRBV6-6 and J is TRBJ1-1; D is uncertain. Germline-derived CDR1 and CDR2 are MNHNY and SVGAGI (reference sequence). Trimming removed 6 bases from V and 6 bases from J, with 11 bases in between. The CDR3 sequence is 12 residues long. CDR3 DNA sequence: TGTGCCAGCAGCCCAGCCTTAGCTGAAGCTTTCTTT. Its translation is CASSPALAEAFF.

This chain connects TRBV11-2 to TRBJ2-1, with 8 bases aligning to TRBD1. Germline CDR1 reads SGHAT; CDR2 reads FQNNGV. CDR3 length: 16 amino acids. Germline trimming cut 1 base from V and 6 bases from J; bases unmatched to any gene: 8. The CDR3 spells CASSLVGGTGSNEQFF. The DNA of the CDR3 is TGTGCCAGCAGCTTAGTCGGAGGGACAGGAAGCAATGAGCAGTTCTTC.

J is TRBJ1-1 and V is TRBV5-1, with 9 positions matching TRBD1. This CDR3 region has 14 residues. V was clipped by 3 bases and J by 5 bases; unmatched bases: 5. Germline CDR1 SGHRS, CDR2 YFSETQ. As DNA, the CDR3 is TGCGCCAGCAGCTGGAAGACAGGGGGGACTGAAGCTTTCTTT. The encoded protein is CASSWKTGGTEAFF.